This TCR beta chain was documented in a study of CD8 T cell repertoires and HIV-1 epitope variants. Study context: Controls were a CMV, EBV and flu peptide pool, Ebola AY9 negative control, and no-peptide well. Enriched T cells were co-cultured with equal autologous T cell-negative cells.

Per germline, CDR1 SGHTA and CDR2 FQGNSA. The CDR3 runs 15 residues. Between the trimmed V and J ends, which lost 7 bases and 0 bases, there was a span of 14 bases. TCRdb's table, derived via immunoSEQ multiplex PCR, lists solely in-frame clones and lacks some. This sample carries under 100,000 clones, 74% of them seen once, and the ten largest clones take 25% to 30%. Sequencing input: uncultured baseline CD8+ T cells from peripheral blood mononuclear cells (PBMCs). The chain is built from TRBV7-2 and TRBJ2-3; either TRBD1 or TRBD2 may supply D (5 bases each). This TCR came from a male donor with HIV. The CDR3 bases are TGTGCCAGCAAAGGTGGGGGACGTAGCACAGATACGCAGTATTTT. Its translation is CASKGGGRSTDTQYF. The full variable domain, rest sourced from reference TRBV7-2 and TRBJ2-3, is GAGVSQSPSNKVTEKGKDVELRCDPISGHTALYWYRQSLGQGLEFLIYFQGNSAPDKSGLPSDRFSAERTGGSVSTLTIQRTQQEDSAVYLCASKGGGRSTDTQYFGPGTRLTVL.